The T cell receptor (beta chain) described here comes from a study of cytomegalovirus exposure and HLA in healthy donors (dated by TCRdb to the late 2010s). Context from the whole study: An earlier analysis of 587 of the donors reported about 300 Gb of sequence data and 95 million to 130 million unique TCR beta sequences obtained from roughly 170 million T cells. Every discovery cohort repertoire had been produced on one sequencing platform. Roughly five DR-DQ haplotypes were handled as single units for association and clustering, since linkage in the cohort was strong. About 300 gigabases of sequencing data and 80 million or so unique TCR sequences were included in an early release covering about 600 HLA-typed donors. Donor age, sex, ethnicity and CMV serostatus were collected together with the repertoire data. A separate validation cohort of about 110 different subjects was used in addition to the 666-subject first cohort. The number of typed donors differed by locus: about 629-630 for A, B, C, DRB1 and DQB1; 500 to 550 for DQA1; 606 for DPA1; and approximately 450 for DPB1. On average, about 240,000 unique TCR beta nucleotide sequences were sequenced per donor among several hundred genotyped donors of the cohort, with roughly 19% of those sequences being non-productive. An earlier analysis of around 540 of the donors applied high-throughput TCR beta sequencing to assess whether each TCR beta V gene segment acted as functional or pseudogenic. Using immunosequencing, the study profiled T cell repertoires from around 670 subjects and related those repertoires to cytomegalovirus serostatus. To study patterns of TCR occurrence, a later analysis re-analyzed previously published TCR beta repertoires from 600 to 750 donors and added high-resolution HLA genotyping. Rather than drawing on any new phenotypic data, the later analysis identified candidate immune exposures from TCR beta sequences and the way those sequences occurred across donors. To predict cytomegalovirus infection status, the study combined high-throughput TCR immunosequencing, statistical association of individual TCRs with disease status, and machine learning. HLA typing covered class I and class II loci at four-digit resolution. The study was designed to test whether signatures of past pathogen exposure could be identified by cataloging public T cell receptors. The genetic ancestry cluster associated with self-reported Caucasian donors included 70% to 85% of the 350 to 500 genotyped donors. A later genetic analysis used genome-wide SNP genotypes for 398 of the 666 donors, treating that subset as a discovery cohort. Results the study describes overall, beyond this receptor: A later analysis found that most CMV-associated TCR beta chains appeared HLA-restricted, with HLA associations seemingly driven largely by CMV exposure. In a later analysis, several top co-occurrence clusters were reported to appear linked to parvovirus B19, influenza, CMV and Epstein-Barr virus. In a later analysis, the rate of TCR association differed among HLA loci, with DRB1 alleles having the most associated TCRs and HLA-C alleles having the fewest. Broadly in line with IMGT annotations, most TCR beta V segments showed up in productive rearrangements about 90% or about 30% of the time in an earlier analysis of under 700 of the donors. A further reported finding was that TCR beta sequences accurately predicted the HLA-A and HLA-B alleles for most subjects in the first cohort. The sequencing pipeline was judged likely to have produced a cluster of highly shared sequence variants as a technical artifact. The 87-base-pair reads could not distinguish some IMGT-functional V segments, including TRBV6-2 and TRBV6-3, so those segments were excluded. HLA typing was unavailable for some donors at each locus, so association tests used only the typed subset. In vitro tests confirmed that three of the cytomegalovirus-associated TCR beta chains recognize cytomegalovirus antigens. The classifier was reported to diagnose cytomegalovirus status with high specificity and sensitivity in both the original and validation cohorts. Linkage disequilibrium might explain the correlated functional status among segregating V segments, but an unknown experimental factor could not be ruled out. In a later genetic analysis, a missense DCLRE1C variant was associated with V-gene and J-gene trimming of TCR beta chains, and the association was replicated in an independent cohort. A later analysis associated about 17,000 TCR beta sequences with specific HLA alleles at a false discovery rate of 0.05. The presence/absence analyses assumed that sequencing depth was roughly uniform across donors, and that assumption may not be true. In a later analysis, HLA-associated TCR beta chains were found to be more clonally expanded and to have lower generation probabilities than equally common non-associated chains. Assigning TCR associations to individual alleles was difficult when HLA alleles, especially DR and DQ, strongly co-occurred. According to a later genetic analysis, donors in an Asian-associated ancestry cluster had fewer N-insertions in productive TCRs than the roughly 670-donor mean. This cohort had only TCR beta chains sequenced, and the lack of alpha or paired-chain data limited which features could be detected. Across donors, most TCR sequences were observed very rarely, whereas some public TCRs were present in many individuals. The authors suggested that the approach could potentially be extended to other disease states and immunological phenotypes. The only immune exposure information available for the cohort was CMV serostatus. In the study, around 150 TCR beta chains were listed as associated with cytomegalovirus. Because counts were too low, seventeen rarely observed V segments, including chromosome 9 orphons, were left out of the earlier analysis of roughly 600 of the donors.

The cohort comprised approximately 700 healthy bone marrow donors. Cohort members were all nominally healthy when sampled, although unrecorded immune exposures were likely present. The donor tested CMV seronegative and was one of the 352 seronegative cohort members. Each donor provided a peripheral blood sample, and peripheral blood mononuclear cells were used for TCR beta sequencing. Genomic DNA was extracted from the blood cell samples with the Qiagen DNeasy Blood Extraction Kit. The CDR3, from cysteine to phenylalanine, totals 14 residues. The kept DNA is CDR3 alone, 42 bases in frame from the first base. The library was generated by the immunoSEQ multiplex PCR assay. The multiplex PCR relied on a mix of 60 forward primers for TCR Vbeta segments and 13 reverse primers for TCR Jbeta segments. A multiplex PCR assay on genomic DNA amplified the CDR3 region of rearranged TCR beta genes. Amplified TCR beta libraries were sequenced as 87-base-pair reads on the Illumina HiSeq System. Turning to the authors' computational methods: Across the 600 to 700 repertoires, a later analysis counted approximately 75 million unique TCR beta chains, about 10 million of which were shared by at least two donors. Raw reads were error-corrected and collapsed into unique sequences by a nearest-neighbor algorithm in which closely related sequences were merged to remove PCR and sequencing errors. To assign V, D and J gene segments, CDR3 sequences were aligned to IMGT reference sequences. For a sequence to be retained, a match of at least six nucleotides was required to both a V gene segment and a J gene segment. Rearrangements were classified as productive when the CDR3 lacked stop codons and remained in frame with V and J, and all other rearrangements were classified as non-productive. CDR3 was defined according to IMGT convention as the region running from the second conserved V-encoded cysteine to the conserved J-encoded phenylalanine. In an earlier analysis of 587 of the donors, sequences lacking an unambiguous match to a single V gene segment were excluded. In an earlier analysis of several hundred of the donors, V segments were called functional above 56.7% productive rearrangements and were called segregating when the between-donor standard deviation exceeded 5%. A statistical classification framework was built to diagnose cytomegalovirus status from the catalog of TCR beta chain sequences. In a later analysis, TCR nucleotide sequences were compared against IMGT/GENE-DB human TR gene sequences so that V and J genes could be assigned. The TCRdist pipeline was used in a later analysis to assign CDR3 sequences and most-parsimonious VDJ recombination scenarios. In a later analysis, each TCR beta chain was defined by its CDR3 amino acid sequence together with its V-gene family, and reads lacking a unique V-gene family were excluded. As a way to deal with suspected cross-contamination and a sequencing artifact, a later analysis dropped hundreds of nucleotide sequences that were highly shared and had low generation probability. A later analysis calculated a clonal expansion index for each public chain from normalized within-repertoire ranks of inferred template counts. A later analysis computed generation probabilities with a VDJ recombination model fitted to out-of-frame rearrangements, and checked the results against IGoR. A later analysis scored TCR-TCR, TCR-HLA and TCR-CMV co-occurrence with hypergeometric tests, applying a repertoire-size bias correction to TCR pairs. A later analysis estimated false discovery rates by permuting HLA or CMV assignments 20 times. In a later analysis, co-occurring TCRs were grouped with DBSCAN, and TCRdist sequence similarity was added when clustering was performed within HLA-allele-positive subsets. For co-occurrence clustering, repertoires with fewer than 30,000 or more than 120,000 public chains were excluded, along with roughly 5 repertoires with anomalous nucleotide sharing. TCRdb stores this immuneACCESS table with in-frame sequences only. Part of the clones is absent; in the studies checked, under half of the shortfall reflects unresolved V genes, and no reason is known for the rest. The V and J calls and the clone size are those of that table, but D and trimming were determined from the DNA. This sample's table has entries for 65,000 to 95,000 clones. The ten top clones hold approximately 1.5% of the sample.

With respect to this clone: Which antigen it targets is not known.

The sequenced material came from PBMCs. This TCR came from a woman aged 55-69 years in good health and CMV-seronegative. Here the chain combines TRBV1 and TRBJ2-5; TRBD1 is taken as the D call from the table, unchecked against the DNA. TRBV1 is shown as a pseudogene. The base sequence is TGCACCAGCAGCCTCACAGGGGGGAGAGAGACCCAGTACTTC. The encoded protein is CTSSLTGGRETQYF.